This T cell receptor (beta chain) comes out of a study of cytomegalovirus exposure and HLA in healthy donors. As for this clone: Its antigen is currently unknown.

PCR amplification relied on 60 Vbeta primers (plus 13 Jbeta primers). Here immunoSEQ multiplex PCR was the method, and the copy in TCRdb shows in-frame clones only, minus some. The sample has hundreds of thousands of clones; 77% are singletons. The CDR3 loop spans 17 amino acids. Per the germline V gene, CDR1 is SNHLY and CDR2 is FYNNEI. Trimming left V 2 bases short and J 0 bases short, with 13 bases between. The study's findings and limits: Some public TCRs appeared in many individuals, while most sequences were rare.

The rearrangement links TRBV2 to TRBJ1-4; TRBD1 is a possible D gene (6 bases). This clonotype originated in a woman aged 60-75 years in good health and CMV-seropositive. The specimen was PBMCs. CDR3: CASSERGHLATNEKLFF. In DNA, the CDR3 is TGTGCCAGCAGTGAAAGGGGACACTTAGCAACTAATGAAAAACTGTTTTTT.